This T cell receptor (beta chain) originates from a study of beta chain features in type 1 diabetes. General observations from the study: Within the patient group, naive, central memory and Treg TCRB repertoires appeared more similar to each other than within healthy donors. Patients with type 1 diabetes carried fewer insertions and had more deletions at their VDJ junctions. All four CD4+ subsets from Type 1 diabetes patients carried moderately but significantly shorter TCRB CDR3s.

The sample holds a few counts of this clone. The antigen is unknown. There are 13 residues in the CDR3. Trimming stripped 2 bases from V and 6 bases from J, with 11 bases between. CDR1 and CDR2 from the germline V gene are SGHNT and YENEEA. Of the isolated RNA, all was reverse transcribed, and so the sequenced material was expressed TCRB transcripts. Clones were sequenced by immunoSEQ multiplex PCR, and TCRdb holds only the in-frame ones, with some missing. This table has 600,000 to 750,000 clones, around 12% appearing once. The receptor's source is a man younger than 40 with type 1 diabetes. The chain recombines TRBV11-3 with TRBJ2-7, with D tentatively TRBD2 (7 bases). Sequencing input: naive CD4+ T cells from blood. The CDR3 DNA reads TGTGCCAGCAGCTTATACAGGGAGGGCGAGCAGTACTTC. Protein: CASSLYREGEQYF. The complete variable domain, with remaining parts taken from reference TRBV11-3 and TRBJ2-7, reads EAGVVQSPRYKIIEKKQPVAFWCNPISGHNTLYWYLQNLGQGPELLIRYENEEAVDDSQLPKDRFSAERLKGVDSTLKIQPAELGDSAVYLCASSLYREGEQYFGPGTRLTVT.